The 22 T cell receptor beta chains presented below share a single source sample, sequenced in a study of regulatory T cells in long-lasting Graves disease. Regarding time point: persistent/refractory GD, antithyroid drugs over 5 years with positive TRAb. PBMC-derived RNA was used for the TCR library. Arm-PCR of CDR3 regions and iRepertoire HTBI primers were used to build TCR beta libraries. A single record per CDR3 protein comes from TCRdb applying MiXCR to the multiplex PCR reads. Of about 470,000 distinct CDR3 sequences listed, around a fifth are singletons. This specimen consisted of peripheral blood mononuclear cells (PBMCs), obtained when the disease was refractory, from a patient treated with antithyroid drugs. Receptors originate from a female donor with Graves disease.

The chain carries TRBV19 and TRBJ1-3; no firm D call. Germline values: CDR1 LNHDA, CDR2 SQIVND (reference sequence). This CDR3 has 16 residues. Trimming stripped 6 bases from V and 0 bases from J, with 15 bases between. The CDR3, as DNA: TGTGCCAGTAGCGGACGCCTCTGGAGCTCTGGAAACACCATATATTTT. Translated: CASSGRLWSSGNTIYF.

This clonotype showed up many times. V is TRBV28 and J is TRBJ1-5; 8 nucleotides line up with TRBD1. Germline-derived CDR1 and CDR2 are MDHEN and SYDVKM. The V segment lost 3 bases and the J segment 4 bases; nucleotides outside the gene matches: 11. The CDR3 is made up of 17 amino acids. The CDR3 DNA sequence: TGTGCCAGCAGTTTGGGTTGGGGACAGGAGCTAAATCAGCCCCAGCATTTT. It yields the protein CASSLGWGQELNQPQHF.

This clonotype showed up many times. This rearrangement joins TRBV5-6 to TRBJ2-5, with D uncertain. CDR1 SGHDT and CDR2 YYEEEE come from the germline V gene. The CDR3 has 14 amino acids. V was clipped by 4 bases and J by 5 bases, with 15 bases between them. This CDR3 is CASSLGPPAETQYF. The CDR3 coding sequence is TGTGCCAGCAGCCTCGGACCGCCAGCGGAGACCCAGTACTTC.

This clonotype was recorded a few times. The V gene is TRBV19, the J gene TRBJ1-6; a possible D gene is TRBD1 (5 bases). Germline V lookup: CDR1 LNHDA, CDR2 SQIVND (reference sequence). This CDR3 spans 13 amino acids. Trimming removed 8 bases at V and 7 bases at J, with 12 bases between. The CDR3 nucleotides are TGTGCCAGTCTGGGACGGGGAAATTCACCCCTCCACTTT. As protein: CASLGRGNSPLHF. Complete variable domain (other parts from reference TRBV19 and TRBJ1-6): DGGITQSPKYLFRKEGQNVTLSCEQNLNHDAMYWYRQDPGQGLRLIYYSQIVNDFQKGDIAEGYSVSREKKESFPLTVTSAQKNPTAFYLCASLGRGNSPLHFGNGTRLTVT.

This clonotype was seen many times. The J gene is TRBJ1-1, the V gene TRBV6-1; D is perhaps TRBD1 (5 bases). CDR3 length equals 11 residues. Germline V gene sequence: CDR1 MNHNS, CDR2 SASEGT. V was cut by 8 bases and J by 6 bases, with 10 bases left in between. The CDR3 DNA follows: TGTGCCAGCCCTAAAGGGGCTGAAGCTTTCTTT. Its translation is CASPKGAEAFF.

As concerns this clonotype: One end of the junction varies from germline; a read error may be responsible. The chain has TRBV7-3 and TRBJ1-1; D is possibly TRBD1 (5 bases). Germline V gene lookup returns CDR1 SGHTA and CDR2 FQGTGA. The CDR3 spans 14 residues. CDR3 sequence reads: CASSLTSGSTKAFF. Here the CDR3 DNA reads TGTGCCAGCAGCTTAACGTCAGGGAGCACTAAAGCTTTCTTT.

V and J are TRBV5-1 and TRBJ2-5; 8 bases are shared with TRBD1. Losses at the gene ends were 4 bases for V and 2 bases for J; bases not matched to a gene: 4. CDR1 and CDR2 from the germline V gene are SGHRS and YFSETQ. The CDR3 runs to 14 residues. CDR3 residues: CASSGGQGQETQYF. DNA for the CDR3: TGCGCCAGCAGCGGCGGACAGGGACAAGAGACCCAGTACTTC. Filled out from reference TRBV5-1 and TRBJ2-5, the complete variable domain reads KAGVTQTPRYLIKTRGQQVTLSCSPISGHRSVSWYQQTPGQGLQFLFEYFSETQRNKGNFPGRFSGRQFSNSRSEMNVSTLELGDSALYLCASSGGQGQETQYFGPGTRLLVL.

This clonotype was observed at least ten times. The chain recombines TRBV6-1 with TRBJ1-1; a weak D match, TRBD1 (5 bases). V was cut by 6 bases and J by 3 bases, with 14 bases left in between. Germline V gene lookup returns CDR1 MNHNS and CDR2 SASEGT. The CDR3 extends over 14 amino acids. This CDR3 is CASRPIREDTEAFF. For the CDR3, the DNA is TGTGCCAGCAGACCAATCAGGGAGGACACTGAAGCTTTCTTT.

CDR3 DNA: TGTGCCAGTAGTAACCTACTTCAGACCGATAACTATGGCTACACCTTC. It is translated as CASSNLLQTDNYGYTF. The chain carries TRBV19 and TRBJ1-2; the D is unclear. Germline loops: CDR1 LNHDA, CDR2 SQIVND (reference sequence). There are 16 residues in the CDR3. The V and J ends lost 4 bases and 1 base respectively, with 16 bases between them. Complete variable domain (other parts from reference TRBV19 and TRBJ1-2): DGGITQSPKYLFRKEGQNVTLSCEQNLNHDAMYWYRQDPGQGLRLIYYSQIVNDFQKGDIAEGYSVSREKKESFPLTVTSAQKNPTAFYLCASSNLLQTDNYGYTFGSGTRLTVV.

Ten or more counts support this clonotype. V gene TRBV7-2 combines with J gene TRBJ2-5; 7 bases align to TRBD2. The CDR3 loop spans 18 amino acids. V was clipped by 5 bases and J by 1 base; unmatched bases: 16. Germline V gives CDR1 SGHTA, CDR2 FQGNSA. CDR3 amino acids: CASSLTGGRRGGQETQYF. Written as DNA, the CDR3 is TGTGCCAGCAGCCTTACGGGAGGTCGGAGAGGAGGCCAAGAGACCCAGTACTTC.

This chain joins TRBV20-1 and TRBJ2-5; 8 bases agree with TRBD1. CDR3 length: 16 residues. V was clipped by 4 bases and J by 4 bases; unmatched bases: 14. Germline V gene lookup returns CDR1 DFQATT and CDR2 SNEGSKA (reference sequence). The CDR3 here is CSATYSRDRGVETQYF. The CDR3 DNA is TGCAGTGCTACCTATTCCCGTGACAGGGGTGTAGAGACCCAGTACTTC.

This chain joins TRBV6-1 and TRBJ1-5; D gene unclear. Germline loops: CDR1 MNHNS, CDR2 SASEGT. This CDR3 comprises 15 residues. Trimming took off 6 bases at V and 0 bases at J, with 12 bases between the two ends. CDR3 in DNA: TGTGCCAGCAGCCACCCAGATTATAGCAATCAGCCCCAGCATTTT. It codes for CASSHPDYSNQPQHF.

The J gene is TRBJ2-2, the V gene TRBV27; D is uncertain. Trimming stripped 5 bases from V and 6 bases from J, with 13 bases between. Germline V gives CDR1 MNHEY, CDR2 SMNVEV (reference sequence). The length of the CDR3 is 14 residues. CDR3: CASSPGQTPGELFF. CDR3 nucleotide sequence: TGTGCCAGCAGTCCAGGCCAGACTCCCGGGGAGCTGTTTTTT.

This clonotype occurred a few times. J is TRBJ2-7 and V is TRBV13; no clear D gene. Between the trimmed V and J ends, which lost 5 bases and 1 base, there was a span of 15 bases. The CDR3 totals 15 residues. CDR1 and CDR2 (germline): PRHDT, FYEKMQ (reference sequence). The CDR3 DNA reads TGTGCCAGCAGCGCATATAGTAGGAGATCCTACGAGCAGTACTTC. Its translation is CASSAYSRRSYEQYF. Together with reference TRBV13 and TRBJ2-7, the CDR3 gives the full variable domain: AAGVIQSPRHLIKEKRETATLKCYPIPRHDTVYWYQQGPGQDPQFLISFYEKMQSDKGSIPDRFSAQQFSDYHSELNMSSLELGDSALYFCASSAYSRRSYEQYFGPGTRLTVT.

This clonotype was seen many times. The rearrangement uses TRBV2 and TRBJ1-5; D is perhaps TRBD1 (6 bases). From germline, CDR1 is SNHLY and CDR2 FYNNEI. This CDR3 spans 12 amino acids. Trimming removed 3 bases at V and 9 bases at J, with 9 bases between. CDR3 sequence: CASSDGQMPQHF. CDR3 nucleotides: TGTGCCAGCAGTGATGGACAGATGCCCCAGCATTTT. Variable domain in full (rest from reference TRBV2 and TRBJ1-5): EPEVTQTPSHQVTQMGQEVILRCVPISNHLYFYWYRQILGQKVEFLVSFYNNEISEKSEIFDDQFSVERPDGSNFTLKIRSTKLEDSAMYFCASSDGQMPQHFGDGTRLSIL.

The chain recombines TRBV29-1 with TRBJ2-2, with D possibly TRBD1 on 6 matching bases. Per germline, CDR1 SQVTM and CDR2 ANQGSEA. The CDR3 runs to 17 residues. Trimming stripped 0 bases from V and 1 base from J, with 15 bases between. The chain's CDR3 is CSVEESVRGLNTGELFF. In nucleotides, the CDR3 is TGCAGCGTTGAAGAATCTGTCAGGGGCCTGAACACCGGGGAGCTGTTTTTT.

This clonotype was observed many times. The chain combines TRBV20-1 with TRBJ1-5; unclear D gene. CDR1 is DFQATT and CDR2 is SNEGSKA in the germline V gene (reference sequence). CDR3 length: 17 residues. Trimming took off 6 bases at V and 1 base at J, with 22 bases between the two ends. The CDR3, as DNA: TGCAGTGCCGCCCCCCGCAGGAATTCCATCAGCAATCAGCCCCAGCATTTT. Amino acids: CSAAPRRNSISNQPQHF.

This sequence joins TRBV6-1 and TRBJ2-5; D might be TRBD2 (6 bases). CDR1 and CDR2 (germline): MNHNS, SASEGT. Trimming cost V 6 bases and J 3 bases, with 14 bases left between them. The CDR3 has 14 residues. The CDR3 protein is CASRSVGEEETQYF. CDR3 coding DNA: TGTGCCAGCAGGAGCGTTGGGGAGGAAGAGACCCAGTACTTC.

The V and J genes are TRBV2 and TRBJ2-1; TRBD2 matches 7 bases. The V gene's germline CDR1 is SNHLY and CDR2 FYNNEI. V trimming: 3 bases; J trimming: 0 bases; junction bases outside the gene matches: 5. The CDR3 spans 16 residues. CDR3 nucleotides: TGTGCCAGCAGTGAGATTGGGGAGGGCTCCTACAATGAGCAGTTCTTC. Protein: CASSEIGEGSYNEQFF.

This clonotype was observed many times. The rearrangement joins TRBV20-1 to TRBJ1-2; TRBD1 matches at 7 bases. The CDR3 spans 13 residues. The V segment lost 0 bases and the J segment 3 bases; nucleotides outside the gene matches: 1. The germline gives CDR1 DFQATT, CDR2 SNEGSKA (reference sequence). The CDR3 region has the DNA TGCAGTGCTAGAGATGGGACAGACTATGGCTACACCTTC. It specifies CSARDGTDYGYTF.

This clonotype was picked up a small number of times. The chain employs TRBV7-2 and TRBJ1-5; TRBD1 agrees at 8 bases. After removal of 5 bases from V and 7 bases from J, the junction contained 7 bases not matched to a gene. Germline CDR1 SGHTA, CDR2 FQGNSA. The CDR3 has 14 amino acids. CDR3 in DNA: TGTGCCAGCAGCCTCAGGGGGCGCGGGCAGCCCCAGCATTTT. This encodes CASSLRGRGQPQHF.

This clonotype was detected ten times or more. The chain recombines TRBV5-1 with TRBJ2-2; unclear D gene. This CDR3 contains 15 residues. The germline V gene has CDR1 SGHRS and CDR2 YFSETQ. V gave up 1 base and J gave up 2 bases, with 9 bases separating them. Written as DNA, the CDR3 is TGCGCCAGCAGCTTGATAGTCTATAACACCGGGGAGCTGTTTTTT. Translating it yields CASSLIVYNTGELFF.